This entry lists 27 T cell receptor beta chains sequenced from one sample in a study of regulatory T cells in long-lasting Graves disease. TCR beta libraries were built with iRepertoire HTBI primers and Arm-PCR of CDR3 regions. Each CDR3 protein is one row after TCRdb ran MiXCR on the multiplex PCR reads. Of about 430,000 distinct CDR3 sequences listed, over 14% were seen once; the top ten hold approximately 7.6%. Sample time point: newly diagnosed GD, antithyroid drugs for less than 3 months. After RNA was extracted from PBMCs, the TCR library was made from it. This same sample was also part of a study on T cells in Graves' hyperthyroidism and ophthalmopathy.

The material was peripheral blood mononuclear cells (PBMCs), obtained at new diagnosis, from a patient treated with antithyroid drugs. Receptor source: a woman between 40 and 50 years old with Graves disease.

This clonotype has a handful of counts. It is likely a read error, because the conserved phenylalanine at the end of the CDR3 is missing. This chain connects TRBV11-3 to TRBJ2-1; the match to TRBD1 covers 8 bases. The germline CDR1 and CDR2 sequences are SGHNT and YENEEA. CDR3 size: 13 residues. Trimming at V came to 5 bases and at J to 11 bases, leaving 8 bases not matched to a gene. CDR3 sequence: CASSRADRGKQFS. Here the CDR3 DNA reads TGTGCCAGCAGCCGAGCAGACAGGGGTAAGCAGTTCTCC.

This clonotype was recorded many times. V gene TRBV7-8 combines with J gene TRBJ2-4; TRBD2 matches at 11 bases. The V and J ends lost 3 bases and 1 base, in that order; junction bases with no gene match: 2. The CDR3 length is 16 residues. CDR1 and CDR2 (germline): SGHVS, FQNEAQ. CDR3 bases: TGTGCCAGCAGCTTTAGCGGGAGGGGGGCCAAAAACATTCAGTACTTC. Translating gives CASSFSGRGAKNIQYF.

The gene calls are TRBV9 and TRBJ1-1; tentatively, D is TRBD1 (5 bases). CDR3 length: 15 amino acids. V dropped 0 bases and J dropped 7 bases, with 16 bases sitting between them. Per the germline V gene, CDR1 is SGDLS and CDR2 is YYNGEE. The CDR3 region is CASSVDPQGDGEAFF. The DNA of the CDR3 is TGTGCCAGCAGCGTAGATCCCCAGGGTGACGGTGAAGCTTTCTTT. The complete variable domain, with remaining parts taken from reference TRBV9 and TRBJ1-1, reads DSGVTQTPKHLITATGQRVTLRCSPRSGDLSVYWYQQSLDQGLQFLIQYYNGEERAKGNILERFSAQQFPDLHSELNLSSLELGDSALYFCASSVDPQGDGEAFFGQGTRLTVV.

This clonotype was detected ten times or more. The rearrangement links TRBV11-2 to TRBJ1-1; D is possibly TRBD1 (5 bases). V shed 2 bases and J shed 11 bases, with 15 bases lying between them. Per germline, CDR1 SGHAT and CDR2 FQNNGV. There are 13 residues in the CDR3. CDR3 in DNA: TGTGCCAGCAGCTTACCGGGCAGGGACGAGGCTTTCTTT. Amino acid sequence: CASSLPGRDEAFF.

The CDR3 sequence: CASSLGSPYGGTGELFF. The CDR3 coding sequence is TGTGCCAGCAGCTTGGGGTCCCCCTACGGCGGCACCGGGGAGCTGTTTTTT. The rearrangement joins TRBV5-6 to TRBJ2-2, with no clear D. The V gene's germline CDR1 is SGHDT and CDR2 YYEEEE. Trimming took 0 bases from V and 4 from J, leaving 16 bases between them. The CDR3 is 17 amino acids.

The sample holds many counts of this clonotype. The rearrangement links TRBV11-2 to TRBJ2-1; 8 nucleotides align to TRBD2. After removal of 1 base from V and 3 bases from J, the junction contained 11 bases not matched to a gene. CDR1 and CDR2 (germline): SGHAT, FQNNGV. The CDR3 loop spans 18 amino acids. The chain's CDR3 is CASSLVASGGNYYNEQFF. The CDR3 DNA reads as TGTGCCAGCAGCTTAGTAGCCAGCGGGGGAAACTACTACAATGAGCAGTTCTTC.

Many counts were recorded for this clonotype. V is TRBV3-1 and J is TRBJ2-5; either TRBD1 or TRBD2 may supply D (6 bases each). Per the germline V gene, CDR1 is LGHDT and CDR2 is YNNKEL (reference sequence). V dropped 2 bases and J dropped 3 bases, with 16 bases sitting between them. This CDR3 contains 16 residues. The CDR3 bases are TGTGCCAGCAGCCAAAGGGGACGGGGGCGCGAAGAGACCCAGTACTTC. It is translated as CASSQRGRGREETQYF.

This clonotype was detected many times. The V gene is TRBV2, the J gene TRBJ2-5, with 9 nucleotides matching TRBD1. Germline-derived CDR1 and CDR2 are SNHLY and FYNNEI. The junction had 6 bases not matched to a gene; V was cut back by 3 bases and J by 4 bases. The CDR3 length is 15 residues. CDR3 DNA sequence: TGTGCCAGCAGTGACAACAGGGGGCTCGGAGAGACCCAGTACTTC. Translated: CASSDNRGLGETQYF.

Here the CDR3 DNA reads TGTGCCAGCTCAGACCTAGGGTCCTCCTACGAGCAGTACTTC. This codes for CASSDLGSSYEQYF. The gene calls are TRBV18 and TRBJ2-7, with no clear D. V was shortened by 5 bases and J by 0 bases, with 11 bases between the two germline ends. From germline, CDR1 is KGHSH and CDR2 LQKENI. CDR3 size: 14 residues. The full variable domain, rest sourced from reference TRBV18 and TRBJ2-7, is NAGVMQNPRHLVRRRGQEARLRCSPMKGHSHVYWYRQLPEEGLKFMVYLQKENIIDESGMPKERFSAEFPKEGPSILRIQQVVRGDSAAYFCASSDLGSSYEQYFGPGTRLTVT.

This clonotype was detected only a few times. V usage is TRBV5-4 and J usage is TRBJ1-2; 9 nucleotides agree with TRBD1. The CDR3 sequence is 14 residues long. Looked up from germline, CDR1 is SGHNT and CDR2 is YYREEE (reference sequence). Losses at the gene ends were 2 bases for V and 8 bases for J; bases not matched to a gene: 7. DNA for the CDR3: TGTGCCAGCAGCTTATACAGGGGGCAAGGCGGCTACACCTTC. Encoded protein: CASSLYRGQGGYTF.

Turning to this clonotype: A far larger clone is one base from this, pointing to a likely read error. The missing conserved phenylalanine or tryptophan at the end of this CDR3 makes a read error likely. The chain couples TRBV12-3 or TRBV12-4 to TRBJ2-1; 7 nucleotides match TRBD2. V was pared by 5 bases and J by 1 base, with 5 bases of the junction left unmatched. CDR3 length equals 15 residues. Here the CDR3 DNA reads TGTGCCAGCAGTGTGTCTAGCGGTTCCTACAATGAGCAGTTCTCC. This gives the protein CASSVSSGSYNEQFS.

The gene calls are TRBV24-1 and TRBJ2-3, with unresolved D. V lost 4 bases and J 1 base, leaving 11 bases between the germline ends. Germline CDR1 and CDR2: KGHDR and SFDVKD. The CDR3 length is 15 residues. The DNA for the CDR3 is TGTGCCACCAGTGACCGTAGTGGGGGCACAGATACGCAGTATTTT. It yields the protein CATSDRSGGTDTQYF.

This clonotype was counted at least ten times. This sequence joins TRBV7-2 and TRBJ2-1; D uncertain. This CDR3 contains 12 residues. The germline CDR1 and CDR2 sequences are SGHTA and FQGNSA. V was clipped by 4 bases and J by 15 bases, with 16 bases between them. The CDR3 sequence is CASSSNQYGRFF. The CDR3, as DNA: TGTGCCAGCAGCTCAAACCAATATGGGCGGTTCTTC.

This clonotype has at least ten counts. The genes are TRBV7-2 and TRBJ1-6; D is undetermined. The CDR3 totals 15 residues. The germline gives CDR1 SGHTA, CDR2 FQGNSA. V lost 1 base to trimming and J lost 8 bases, with 12 bases between them. CDR3 protein: CASSLVLTVYSPLHF. The DNA for the CDR3 is TGTGCCAGCAGCTTAGTTCTAACAGTTTATTCACCCCTCCACTTT.

This clonotype was recorded at least ten times. The chain combines TRBV7-8 with TRBJ1-5, with D perhaps matching TRBD1 (5 bases). This CDR3 has 14 amino acids. The germline CDR1 and CDR2 sequences are SGHVS and FQNEAQ. The V end lost 5 bases, the J end lost 4 bases, and 12 bases lay between the germline ends. Written as DNA, the CDR3 is TGTGCCAGCAGCCAGGCGGCAGGGAATCAGCCCCAGCATTTT. Amino acid sequence: CASSQAAGNQPQHF.

This chain's CDR3 is CAWSSGTSSEKLFF. The CDR3 bases are TGTGCCTGGAGTAGTGGGACCTCTAGTGAAAAACTGTTTTTT. V gene TRBV30 combines with J gene TRBJ1-4, with TRBD1 as a possible D gene (5 bases). Germline values: CDR1 GTSNPN, CDR2 SVGIG (reference sequence). The CDR3 extends over 14 amino acids. V was shortened by 2 bases and J by 7 bases, with 14 bases between the two germline ends. Using reference TRBV30 and TRBJ1-4 for the parts outside the CDR3, the full variable domain is SQTIHQWPATLVQPVGSPLSLECTVEGTSNPNLYWYRQAAGRGLQLLFYSVGIGQISSEVPQNLSASRPQDRQFILSSKKLLLSDSGFYLCAWSSGTSSEKLFFGSGTQLSVL.

This clonotype was found a few times. The rearrangement joins TRBV9 to TRBJ2-3, with unresolved D. Looked up from germline, CDR1 is SGDLS and CDR2 is YYNGEE. V was pared by 0 bases and J by 0 bases, with 14 bases between. The length of the CDR3 is 17 residues. The CDR3 coding sequence is TGTGCCAGCAGCGTAGGAAAGGGATTCATTAGCACAGATACGCAGTATTTT. It specifies CASSVGKGFISTDTQYF.

The V gene is TRBV4-1, the J gene TRBJ2-5; a weak D match, TRBD2 (5 bases). The CDR3 spans 16 residues. Trimming removed 3 bases at V and 3 bases at J, with 17 bases between. The germline gives CDR1 MGHRA, CDR2 YSYEKL. The CDR3: CASSQIITGGKETQYF. In DNA form, the CDR3 reads TGCGCCAGCAGCCAGATCATAACCGGAGGTAAAGAGACCCAGTACTTC.

This clonotype was found many times. The chain combines TRBV7-2 with TRBJ1-2, with D unresolved. This CDR3 has 12 residues. Trimming took off 0 bases at V and 8 bases at J, with 7 bases between the two ends. CDR1 is SGHTA and CDR2 is FQGNSA in the germline V gene. In nucleotides, the CDR3 is TGTGCCAGCAGCTTAGCGCGCAGGGGCTACACCTTC. Residues: CASSLARRGYTF. The complete variable domain, with remaining parts taken from reference TRBV7-2 and TRBJ1-2, reads GAGVSQSPSNKVTEKGKDVELRCDPISGHTALYWYRQSLGQGLEFLIYFQGNSAPDKSGLPSDRFSAERTGGSVSTLTIQRTQQEDSAVYLCASSLARRGYTFGSGTRLTVV.

This clonotype was recorded many times. The chain recombines TRBV6-2 or TRBV6-3 with TRBJ2-1, with 9 bases that match TRBD2. V was pared by 6 bases and J by 3 bases, with 6 bases of the junction left unmatched. Germline lookup yields CDR1 MNHEY and CDR2 SVGEGT. The CDR3 is 15 amino acids. The CDR3 nucleotides are TGTGCCAGCAGGCTGATAGCGGGAGTCTACAATGAGCAGTTCTTC. Protein product: CASRLIAGVYNEQFF.

The chain combines TRBV28 with TRBJ2-7, with TRBD2 matching 7 bases. V trimming: 5 bases; J trimming: 2 bases; junction bases outside the gene matches: 9. The CDR3 is 15 amino acids. Germline V lookup: CDR1 MDHEN, CDR2 SYDVKM. CDR3 sequence (DNA): TGTGCCAGCAGTCATCTAGCGGACACTACCTACGAGCAGTACTTC. Translated, it gives CASSHLADTTYEQYF. Full variable domain (remainder filled in from reference TRBV28 and TRBJ2-7): DVKVTQSSRYLVKRTGEKVFLECVQDMDHENMFWYRQDPGLGLRLIYFSYDVKMKEKGDIPEGYSVSREKKERFSLILESASTNQTSMYLCASSHLADTTYEQYFGPGTRLTVT.

This clonotype was seen repeatedly, ten times or more. This chain links TRBV28 with TRBJ2-1; 10 bases fit TRBD2. V lost 6 bases to trimming and J lost 3 bases; unmatched junction nucleotides: 5. The V gene's germline CDR1 is MDHEN and CDR2 SYDVKM. This CDR3 is built from 15 residues. CDR3 bases: TGTGCCAGCAGGCTCGGGACTAGCGTCTACAATGAGCAGTTCTTC. Translated, it gives CASRLGTSVYNEQFF.

Points on this clonotype: A much bigger clone sits one base away, suggesting this may be a read error. The conserved phenylalanine or tryptophan normally closing the CDR3 is absent here, so this likely arose from a read error. V gene TRBV20-1 combines with J gene TRBJ2-7, with 10 positions matching TRBD2. In germline, CDR1 is DFQATT, CDR2 SNEGSKA (reference sequence). The CDR3 loop spans 15 amino acids. J was trimmed by 1 base and V by 3 bases; bases with no gene match: 6. CDR3: CSASSGRSPSYEQYL. The DNA of the CDR3 is TGCAGTGCTAGTAGCGGGAGGTCCCCATCCTACGAGCAGTACTTG.

This clonotype was counted ten times or more. The chain joins TRBV28 to TRBJ2-7; 14 bases map to TRBD2. This CDR3 is built from 17 residues. Trimming took 3 bases from V and 7 from J; bases not matched to a gene: 11. Germline V gene lookup returns CDR1 MDHEN and CDR2 SYDVKM. CDR3 sequence reads: CASSFNPTSGRAWEQYF. The CDR3 coding sequence is TGTGCCAGCAGTTTTAACCCGACTAGCGGGAGGGCCTGGGAGCAGTACTTC.

The chain links TRBV19 to TRBJ2-6, with D possibly matching TRBD2 (6 bases). The CDR3 length is 16 residues. CDR1 is LNHDA, CDR2 SQIVND, per germline (reference sequence). V was pared by 1 base and J by 4 bases, with 11 bases between. The CDR3 nucleotides are TGTGCCAGTAGTATAGGAGGAGGGCCCGGGGCCAACGTCCTGACTTTC. Its protein product is CASSIGGGPGANVLTF.

The chain joins TRBV2 to TRBJ2-2; TRBD2 matches 8 bases. CDR3 length: 19 residues. The germline gives CDR1 SNHLY, CDR2 FYNNEI. V dropped 2 bases and J dropped 3; count of bases not matched to a gene: 14. The CDR3 DNA reads TGTGCCAGCAGTGAACAAGGAGCGGGGGTGGGGGTGGACACCGGGGAGCTGTTTTTT. Translated: CASSEQGAGVGVDTGELFF.

The table lists this clonotype with many counts. The V and J genes are TRBV20-1 and TRBJ2-7, with D uncertain. Germline-derived CDR1 and CDR2 are DFQATT and SNEGSKA (reference sequence). The CDR3 sequence is 13 residues long. V was cut by 3 bases and J by 2 bases, with 11 bases left in between. The DNA of the CDR3 is TGCAGTGCTAGTGACGGGCCTACCTACGAGCAGTACTTC. It is translated as CSASDGPTYEQYF.